This section outlines one T cell receptor (beta chain) sequence together with its context. No antigen is known for it. CDR1 MDHEN and CDR2 SYDVKM come from the germline V gene. V lost 2 bases, J lost 5 bases, and 21 bases lay in between. The CDR3 length is 18 residues. These data originate in a study of cytomegalovirus exposure and HLA in healthy donors. Study information: Genotyping showed roughly 76% of 398 donors falling in the Caucasian-associated ancestry cluster. General study points: Per a later analysis, 18,000 or so TCR beta sequences showed association with HLA alleles at 0.05 false discovery rate. Indistinguishable V segments such as TRBV6-2 and TRBV6-3 were excluded. A missense DCLRE1C variant was associated with V- and J-gene trimming of TCR beta chains in a later analysis, and an independent cohort replicated the association.

A multiplex PCR was run with 60 Vbeta primers and 13 Jbeta primers. Repertoires were generated with immunoSEQ multiplex PCR, while TCRdb's copy carries only in-frame clones and drops some. The sample includes over 100,000 clones, roughly 80% of them seen just once. Sequenced input: PBMCs. This chain joins TRBV28 and TRBJ1-4, with a tentative D call TRBD1 (5 bases). This clonotype was sampled from a man aged 25-40 years in good health and CMV-seropositive. CDR3 DNA sequence: TGTGCCAGCAGTTTAATCGACCCGGCGGGGCCCAAAAATGAAAAACTGTTTTTT. Its translation is CASSLIDPAGPKNEKLFF.